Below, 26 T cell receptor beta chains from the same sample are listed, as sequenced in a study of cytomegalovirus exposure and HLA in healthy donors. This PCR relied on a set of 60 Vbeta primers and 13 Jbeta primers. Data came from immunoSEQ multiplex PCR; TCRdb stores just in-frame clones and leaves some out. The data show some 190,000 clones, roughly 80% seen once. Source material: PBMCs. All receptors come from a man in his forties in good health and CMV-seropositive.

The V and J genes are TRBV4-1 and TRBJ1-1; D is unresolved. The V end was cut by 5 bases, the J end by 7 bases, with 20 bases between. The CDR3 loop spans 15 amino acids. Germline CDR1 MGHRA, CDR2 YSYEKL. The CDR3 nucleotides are TGCGCCAGCAGCGCAACGGGTCTGGAGGAGTATGAAGCTTTCTTT. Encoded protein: CASSATGLEEYEAFF.

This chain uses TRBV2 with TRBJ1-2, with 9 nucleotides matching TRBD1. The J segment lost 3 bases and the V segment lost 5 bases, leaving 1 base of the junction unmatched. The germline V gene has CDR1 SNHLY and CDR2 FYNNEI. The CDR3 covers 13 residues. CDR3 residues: CASSTGGDYGYTF. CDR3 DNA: TGTGCCAGCAGTACAGGGGGCGACTATGGCTACACCTTC.

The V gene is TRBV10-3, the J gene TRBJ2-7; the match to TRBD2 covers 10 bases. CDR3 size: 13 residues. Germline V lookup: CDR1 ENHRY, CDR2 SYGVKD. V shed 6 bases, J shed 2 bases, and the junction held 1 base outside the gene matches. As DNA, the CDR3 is TGTGCCATCAGACTAGCGGGGACCTACGAGCAGTACTTC. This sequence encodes CAIRLAGTYEQYF.

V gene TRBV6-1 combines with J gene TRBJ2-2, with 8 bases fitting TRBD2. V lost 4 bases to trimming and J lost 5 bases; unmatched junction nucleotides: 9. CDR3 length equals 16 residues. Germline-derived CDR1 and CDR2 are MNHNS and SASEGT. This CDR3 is CASSVRGGGGTGELFF. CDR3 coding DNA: TGTGCCAGCAGTGTTCGGGGGGGCGGGGGAACCGGGGAGCTGTTTTTT.

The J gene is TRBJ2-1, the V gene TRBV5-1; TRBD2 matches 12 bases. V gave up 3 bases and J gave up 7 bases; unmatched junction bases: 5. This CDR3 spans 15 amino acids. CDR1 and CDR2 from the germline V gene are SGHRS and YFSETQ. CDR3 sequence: CASSSLLAGGNEQFF. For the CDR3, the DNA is TGCGCCAGCAGCTCTCTCCTAGCGGGGGGGAATGAGCAGTTCTTC. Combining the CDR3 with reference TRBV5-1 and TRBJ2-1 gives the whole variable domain KAGVTQTPRYLIKTRGQQVTLSCSPISGHRSVSWYQQTPGQGLQFLFEYFSETQRNKGNFPGRFSGRQFSNSRSEMNVSTLELGDSALYLCASSSLLAGGNEQFFGPGTRLTVL.

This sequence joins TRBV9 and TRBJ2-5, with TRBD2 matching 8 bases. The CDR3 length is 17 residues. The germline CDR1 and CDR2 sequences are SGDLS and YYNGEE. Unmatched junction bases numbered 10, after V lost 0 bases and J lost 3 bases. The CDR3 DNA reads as TGTGCCAGCAGCGTAGACCCCCCTCGGGGGGGCGAAGAGACCCAGTACTTC. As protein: CASSVDPPRGGEETQYF.

The CDR3 sequence: CASSLSQVGSYEQYF. As DNA, the CDR3 is TGTGCCAGCAGCTTGAGCCAGGTAGGCTCCTACGAGCAGTACTTC. This chain joins TRBV11-3 and TRBJ2-7, with D hard to call. Trimming removed 3 bases from V and 0 bases from J, with 12 bases in between. This CDR3 spans 15 amino acids. Germline assignment: CDR1 SGHNT and CDR2 YENEEA.

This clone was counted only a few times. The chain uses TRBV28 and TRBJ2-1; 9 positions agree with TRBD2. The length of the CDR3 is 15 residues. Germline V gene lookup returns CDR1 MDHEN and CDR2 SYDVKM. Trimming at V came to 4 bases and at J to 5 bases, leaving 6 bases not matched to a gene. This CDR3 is CASSSLLAGHNEQFF. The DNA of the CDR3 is TGTGCCAGCAGTTCCCTACTAGCGGGCCACAATGAGCAGTTCTTC.

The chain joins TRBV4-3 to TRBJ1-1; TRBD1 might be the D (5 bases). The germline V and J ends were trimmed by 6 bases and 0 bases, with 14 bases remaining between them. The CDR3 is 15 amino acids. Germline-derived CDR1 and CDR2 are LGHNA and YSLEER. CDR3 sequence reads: CASRGGRSLNTEAFF. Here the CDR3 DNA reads TGCGCCAGCAGGGGGGGGAGGAGTCTGAACACTGAAGCTTTCTTT.

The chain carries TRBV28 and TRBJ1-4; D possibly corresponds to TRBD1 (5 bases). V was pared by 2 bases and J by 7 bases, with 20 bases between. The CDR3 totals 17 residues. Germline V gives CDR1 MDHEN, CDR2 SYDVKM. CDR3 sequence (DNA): TGTGCCAGCAGTTTAGGGGCAGGGCAAGGTTTTGGTGAAAAACTGTTTTTT. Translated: CASSLGAGQGFGEKLFF.

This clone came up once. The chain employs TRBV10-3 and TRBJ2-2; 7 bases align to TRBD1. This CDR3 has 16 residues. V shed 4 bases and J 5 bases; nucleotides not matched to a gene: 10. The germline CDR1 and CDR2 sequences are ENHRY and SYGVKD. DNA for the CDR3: TGTGCCATCAGTGGTACTACAGGGGAATCTACCGGGGAGCTGTTTTTT. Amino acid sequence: CAISGTTGESTGELFF.

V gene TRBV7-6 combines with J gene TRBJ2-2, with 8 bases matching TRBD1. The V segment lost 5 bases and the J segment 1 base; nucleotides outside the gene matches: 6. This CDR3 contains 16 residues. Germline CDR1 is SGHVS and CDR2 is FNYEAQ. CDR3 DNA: TGTGCCAGCAGCGCGCGGACAGGGAAGAACACCGGGGAGCTGTTTTTT. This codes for CASSARTGKNTGELFF.

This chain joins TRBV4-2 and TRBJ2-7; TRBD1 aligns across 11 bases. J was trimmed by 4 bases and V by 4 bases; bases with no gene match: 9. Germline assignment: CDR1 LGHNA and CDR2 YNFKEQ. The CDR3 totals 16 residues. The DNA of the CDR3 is TGTGCCAGCAGCCGAGAAGGTGGGACAGGGGGGTACGAGCAGTACTTC. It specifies CASSREGGTGGYEQYF.

CDR3: CASNRDRAGELFF. The CDR3, as DNA: TGTGCCAGCAACCGAGATCGGGCCGGGGAGCTGTTTTTT. This chain joins TRBV7-2 and TRBJ2-2; unclear D gene. Trimming removed 7 bases from V and 6 bases from J, with 12 bases in between. This CDR3 contains 13 residues. CDR1 SGHTA and CDR2 FQGNSA come from the germline V gene.

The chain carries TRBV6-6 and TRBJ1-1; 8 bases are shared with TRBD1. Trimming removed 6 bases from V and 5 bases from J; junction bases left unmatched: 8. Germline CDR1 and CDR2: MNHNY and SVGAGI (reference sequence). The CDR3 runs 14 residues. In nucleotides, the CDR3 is TGTGCCAGCAGCCCCAGGGGGCGGTGGACTGAAGCTTTCTTT. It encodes CASSPRGRWTEAFF.

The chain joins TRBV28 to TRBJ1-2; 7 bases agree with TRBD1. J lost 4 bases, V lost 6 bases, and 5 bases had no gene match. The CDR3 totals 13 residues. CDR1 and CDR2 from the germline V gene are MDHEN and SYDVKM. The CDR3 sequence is CASSPGQSYGYTF. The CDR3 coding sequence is TGTGCCAGCAGCCCGGGACAGTCCTATGGCTACACCTTC.

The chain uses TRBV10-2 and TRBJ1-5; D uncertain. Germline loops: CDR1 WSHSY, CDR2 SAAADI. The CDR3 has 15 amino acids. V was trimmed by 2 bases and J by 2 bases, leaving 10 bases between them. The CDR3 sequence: CASSEIISCNQPQHF. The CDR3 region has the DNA TGCGCCAGCAGTGAGATTATAAGCTGCAATCAGCCCCAGCATTTT.

The DNA of the CDR3 is TGTGCCAGCAGCCAAGATCCGGGACAGGGAAGCACAGATACGCAGTATTTT. Encoded protein: CASSQDPGQGSTDTQYF. The V gene is TRBV4-2, the J gene TRBJ2-3, with TRBD1 matching over 9 bases. This CDR3 is built from 17 residues. Germline CDR1 reads LGHNA; CDR2 reads YNFKEQ. Trimming removed 0 bases from V and 0 bases from J; junction bases left unmatched: 4.

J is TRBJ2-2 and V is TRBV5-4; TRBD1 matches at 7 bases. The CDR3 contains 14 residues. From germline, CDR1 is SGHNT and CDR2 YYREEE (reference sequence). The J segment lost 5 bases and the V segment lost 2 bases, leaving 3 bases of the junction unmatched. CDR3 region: CASSFRGHTGELFF. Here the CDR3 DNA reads TGTGCCAGCAGCTTTAGGGGGCATACCGGGGAGCTGTTTTTT.

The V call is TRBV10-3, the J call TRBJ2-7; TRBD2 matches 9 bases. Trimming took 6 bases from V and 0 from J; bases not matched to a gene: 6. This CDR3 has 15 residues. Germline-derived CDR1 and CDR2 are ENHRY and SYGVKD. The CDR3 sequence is CAIRMLAGSSYEQYF. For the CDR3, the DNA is TGTGCCATCAGAATGCTAGCGGGGAGCTCCTACGAGCAGTACTTC.

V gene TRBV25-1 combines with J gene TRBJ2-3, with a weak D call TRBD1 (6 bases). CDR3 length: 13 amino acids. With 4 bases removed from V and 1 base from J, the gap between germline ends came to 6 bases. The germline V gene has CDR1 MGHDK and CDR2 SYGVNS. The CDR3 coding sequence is TGTGCCAGCAGTGCAGGGGGCACAGATACGCAGTATTTT. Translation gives CASSAGGTDTQYF.

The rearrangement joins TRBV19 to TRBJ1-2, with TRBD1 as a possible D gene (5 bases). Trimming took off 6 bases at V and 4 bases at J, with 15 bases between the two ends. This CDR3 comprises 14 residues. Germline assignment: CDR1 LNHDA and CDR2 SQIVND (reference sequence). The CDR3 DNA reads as TGTGCCAGTAGAAAAGAGACAGATATCTATGGCTACACCTTC. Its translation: CASRKETDIYGYTF.

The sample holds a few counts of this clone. The CDR3 region is CASAFGGGDEKLFF. The CDR3 DNA is TGTGCCAGCGCCTTTGGGGGGGGTGATGAAAAACTGTTTTTT. The chain combines TRBV2 with TRBJ1-4, with D maybe TRBD1 (5 bases). The ends were cut back, 8 bases at V and 6 bases at J, with 16 bases in the middle. The germline gives CDR1 SNHLY, CDR2 FYNNEI. This CDR3 is built from 14 residues. The variable domain in full, with the rest retrieved from reference TRBV2 and TRBJ1-4, is EPEVTQTPSHQVTQMGQEVILRCVPISNHLYFYWYRQILGQKVEFLVSFYNNEISEKSEIFDDQFSVERPDGSNFTLKIRSTKLEDSAMYFCASAFGGGDEKLFFGSGTQLSVL.

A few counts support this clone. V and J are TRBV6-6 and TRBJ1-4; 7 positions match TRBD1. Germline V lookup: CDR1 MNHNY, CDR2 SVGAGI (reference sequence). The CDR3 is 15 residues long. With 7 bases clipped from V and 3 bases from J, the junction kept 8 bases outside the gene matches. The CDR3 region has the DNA TGTGCCAGCACTTTTTGGGACAGCTCTAATGAAAAACTGTTTTTT. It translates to CASTFWDSSNEKLFF.

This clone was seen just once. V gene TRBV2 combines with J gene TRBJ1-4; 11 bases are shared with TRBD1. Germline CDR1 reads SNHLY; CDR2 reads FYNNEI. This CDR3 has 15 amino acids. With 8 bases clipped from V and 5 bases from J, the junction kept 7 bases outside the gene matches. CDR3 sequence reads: CASRLGQGVNEKLFF. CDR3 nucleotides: TGTGCCAGCCGCTTGGGACAGGGGGTAAATGAAAAACTGTTTTTT. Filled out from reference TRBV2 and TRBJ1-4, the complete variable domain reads EPEVTQTPSHQVTQMGQEVILRCVPISNHLYFYWYRQILGQKVEFLVSFYNNEISEKSEIFDDQFSVERPDGSNFTLKIRSTKLEDSAMYFCASRLGQGVNEKLFFGSGTQLSVL.

Here the CDR3 reads CASSRVPTGGNQPQHF. CDR3 DNA: TGCGCCAGCAGTCGAGTACCTACAGGGGGCAATCAGCCCCAGCATTTT. The genes are TRBV10-2 and TRBJ1-5, with TRBD1 identical over 7 bases. From germline, CDR1 is WSHSY and CDR2 SAAADI. The CDR3 is 16 amino acids. Trimming at V came to 5 bases and at J to 2 bases, leaving 9 bases not matched to a gene.